One and the same sample provided the 17 T cell receptor beta chains below, sequenced in a study of T-cell reconstitution after alpha-beta-depleted transplantation in children. Researchers prepared the TCRbeta library using unique molecular identifiers, the study reports. In TCRdb, the PCR reads were re-called with MiXCR into one record per CDR3 protein. The sample carries about 870,000 distinct CDR3 sequences, approximately 15% recorded once. Sequencing was performed on PBMCs, mostly from graft donor cells, taken 360 days after TCRalphabeta/CD19-depleted stem cell transplant. Source of these receptors: a male patient under 18 who had a stem cell transplant for acute lymphoblastic leukemia, so the T cells may come from the graft donor.

Only a few counts were recorded for this clonotype. The chain has TRBV7-9 and TRBJ2-1; 8 nucleotides align to TRBD2. From germline, CDR1 is SEHNR and CDR2 FQNEAQ (reference sequence). Germline trimming cut 3 bases from V and 5 bases from J; bases unmatched to any gene: 6. The CDR3 runs to 15 residues. CDR3 sequence reads: CASSFAAGADNEQFF. CDR3 bases: TGTGCCAGCAGCTTTGCAGCGGGAGCCGACAATGAGCAGTTCTTC.

The chain carries TRBV7-3 and TRBJ2-1, with TRBD2 identical over 12 bases. CDR1 is SGHTA and CDR2 is FQGTGA in the germline V gene. The junction had 5 bases not matched to a gene; V was cut back by 3 bases and J by 2 bases. This CDR3 is built from 17 residues. This chain's CDR3 is CASSLGLAGSPYNEQFF. The DNA of the CDR3 is TGTGCCAGCAGCTTGGGACTAGCGGGTTCACCCTACAATGAGCAGTTCTTC. The full variable domain, rest sourced from reference TRBV7-3 and TRBJ2-1, is GAGVSQTPSNKVTEKGKYVELRCDPISGHTALYWYRQSLGQGPEFLIYFQGTGAADDSGLPNDRFFAVRPEGSVSTLKIQRTERGDSAVYLCASSLGLAGSPYNEQFFGPGTRLTVL.

This clonotype was found a few times. The gene calls are TRBV4-1 and TRBJ1-4, with a tentative D call TRBD1 (6 bases). The germline V gene encodes CDR1 MGHRA and CDR2 YSYEKL. V lost 0 bases and J 7 bases, leaving 12 bases between the germline ends. CDR3 length: 15 amino acids. CDR3 region: CASSQEYREAEKLFF. For the CDR3, the DNA is TGCGCCAGCAGCCAAGAGTACAGGGAGGCTGAAAAACTGTTTTTT.

This clonotype was observed a few times. The V call is TRBV20-1, the J call TRBJ2-7; 12 bases line up with TRBD2. CDR1 and CDR2 (germline): DFQATT, SNEGSKA (reference sequence). The length of the CDR3 is 14 residues. The J segment lost 9 bases and the V segment lost 0 bases, leaving 6 bases of the junction unmatched. DNA for the CDR3: TGCAGTGCTAGAGATCGACTAGCGGGAGAGGGGCAGTACTTC. Protein sequence: CSARDRLAGEGQYF.

The chain links TRBV20-1 to TRBJ1-1; D may be TRBD1 (5 bases). This CDR3 comprises 15 residues. The V gene's germline CDR1 is DFQATT and CDR2 SNEGSKA (reference sequence). V was cut by 3 bases and J by 0 bases, with 14 bases left in between. The CDR3 DNA reads as TGCAGTGCTAGCCCAAAGGACACCTTGAACACTGAAGCTTTCTTT. This sequence encodes CSASPKDTLNTEAFF.

The chain is built from TRBV12-3 or TRBV12-4 and TRBJ2-5; 7 bases are shared with TRBD1. V was clipped by 7 bases and J by 2 bases; unmatched bases: 7. The CDR3 length is 14 residues. The CDR3 here is CASKPGQRQETQYF. CDR3 bases: TGTGCCAGCAAACCGGGACAGCGACAAGAGACCCAGTACTTC.

The chain joins TRBV19 to TRBJ2-2; 7 nucleotides align to TRBD2. V shed 4 bases and J 3 bases; nucleotides not matched to a gene: 2. The germline CDR1 and CDR2 sequences are LNHDA and SQIVND (reference sequence). The CDR3 contains 14 residues. In DNA form, the CDR3 reads TGTGCCAGTAGTACTAGCGGACACACCGGGGAGCTGTTTTTT. Its translation: CASSTSGHTGELFF.

A few counts support this clonotype. The chain carries TRBV12-3 or TRBV12-4 and TRBJ2-5, with 14 nucleotides matching TRBD2. This CDR3 contains 17 residues. V shed 1 base, J shed 2 bases, and the junction held 3 bases outside the gene matches. CDR3 bases: TGTGCCAGCAGTTTAGGGGGACTAGCGGGAGAACAAGAGACCCAGTACTTC. Its protein product is CASSLGGLAGEQETQYF.

This clonotype was found a few times. The chain couples TRBV25-1 to TRBJ2-5; 12 bases map to TRBD1. Trimming removed 3 bases from V and 5 bases from J; junction bases left unmatched: 1. The CDR3 spans 14 residues. Germline CDR1 MGHDK, CDR2 SYGVNS. The CDR3 DNA follows: TGTGCCAGCAGTGAGGGACAGGGGGCGGAGACCCAGTACTTC. Translation: CASSEGQGAETQYF.

This clonotype has only a few counts. The chain combines TRBV15 with TRBJ2-5, with D possibly matching TRBD1 (7 bases). Germline CDR1 LNHNV, CDR2 YYDKDF (reference sequence). Between the trimmed V and J ends, which lost 1 base and 3 bases, there was a span of 24 bases. The CDR3 spans 19 residues. The CDR3 coding sequence is TGTGCCACCAGCAGAGGTGGAGGGGGCCCAATCCTTTTTGAAGAGACCCAGTACTTC. It yields the protein CATSRGGGGPILFEETQYF.

The rearrangement uses TRBV5-6 and TRBJ2-7; 11 nucleotides match TRBD2. This CDR3 has 15 residues. V lost 1 base, J lost 5 bases, and 5 bases stayed unmatched. The germline gives CDR1 SGHDT, CDR2 YYEEEE. The CDR3 protein is CASSLIPGLADEQYF. Written as DNA, the CDR3 is TGTGCCAGCAGCTTGATTCCGGGACTAGCGGACGAGCAGTACTTC.

This clonotype occurred many times. The rearrangement uses TRBV20-1 and TRBJ2-3, with no clear D. The germline V and J ends were trimmed by 6 bases and 7 bases, with 11 bases remaining between them. CDR3 size: 11 residues. Germline lookup yields CDR1 DFQATT and CDR2 SNEGSKA (reference sequence). DNA of the CDR3: TGCAGTGCCAGCTCCTACAATACGCAGTATTTT. This encodes CSASSYNTQYF.

The chain combines TRBV20-1 with TRBJ2-1; TRBD2 is a possible D gene (5 bases). Trimming left V 8 bases short and J 0 bases short, with 14 bases between. The CDR3 length is 14 residues. Germline CDR1 and CDR2: DFQATT and SNEGSKA (reference sequence). This CDR3 reads CSPIGSSSYNEQFF. The CDR3 coding sequence is TGCAGTCCCATAGGGAGCAGCTCCTACAATGAGCAGTTCTTC.

This chain connects TRBV2 to TRBJ2-7; D might be TRBD2 (5 bases). Trimming took 8 bases from V and 4 from J, leaving 27 bases between them. CDR1 is SNHLY, CDR2 FYNNEI, per germline. The CDR3 sequence is 17 residues long. The CDR3 sequence is CASRRGIRSGGKYEQYF. The DNA of the CDR3 is TGTGCCAGCCGCCGGGGTATACGGTCTGGCGGAAAGTACGAGCAGTACTTC. The variable domain in full, with the rest retrieved from reference TRBV2 and TRBJ2-7, is EPEVTQTPSHQVTQMGQEVILRCVPISNHLYFYWYRQILGQKVEFLVSFYNNEISEKSEIFDDQFSVERPDGSNFTLKIRSTKLEDSAMYFCASRRGIRSGGKYEQYFGPGTRLTVT.

The sample holds a few counts of this clonotype. CDR3 sequence: CASSFGTGYYEQYF. The DNA of the CDR3 is TGTGCCAGCAGCTTCGGGACAGGCTACTACGAGCAGTACTTC. The chain uses TRBV11-2 and TRBJ2-7, with TRBD1 identical over 8 bases. The V and J ends lost 3 bases and 3 bases, in that order; junction bases with no gene match: 4. CDR3 length equals 14 residues. Germline loops: CDR1 SGHAT, CDR2 FQNNGV. The complete variable domain, with remaining parts taken from reference TRBV11-2 and TRBJ2-7, reads EAGVAQSPRYKIIEKRQSVAFWCNPISGHATLYWYQQILGQGPKLLIQFQNNGVVDDSQLPKDRFSAERLKGVDSTLKIQPAKLEDSAVYLCASSFGTGYYEQYFGPGTRLTVT.

With regard to this clonotype: This may arise from a read error, as a much more abundant clone is one base away. V and J are TRBV29-1 and TRBJ2-5; TRBD2 matches at 8 bases. The germline V gene has CDR1 SQVTM and CDR2 ANQGSEA. The CDR3 is made up of 13 amino acids. V shed 7 bases, J shed 5 bases, and the junction held 9 bases outside the gene matches. Here the CDR3 reads CSEDSGSWETQYF. The CDR3 DNA reads as TGCAGCGAGGACAGCGGGAGCTGGGAGACCCAGTACTTC.

V and J are TRBV2 and TRBJ1-6; D is perhaps TRBD1 (6 bases). V was trimmed by 4 bases and J by 5 bases, leaving 12 bases between them. The CDR3 contains 15 residues. Germline loops: CDR1 SNHLY, CDR2 FYNNEI. The CDR3 coding sequence is TGTGCCAGCAGTGCAAGGGACACCAATAATTCACCCCTCCACTTT. Protein: CASSARDTNNSPLHF.